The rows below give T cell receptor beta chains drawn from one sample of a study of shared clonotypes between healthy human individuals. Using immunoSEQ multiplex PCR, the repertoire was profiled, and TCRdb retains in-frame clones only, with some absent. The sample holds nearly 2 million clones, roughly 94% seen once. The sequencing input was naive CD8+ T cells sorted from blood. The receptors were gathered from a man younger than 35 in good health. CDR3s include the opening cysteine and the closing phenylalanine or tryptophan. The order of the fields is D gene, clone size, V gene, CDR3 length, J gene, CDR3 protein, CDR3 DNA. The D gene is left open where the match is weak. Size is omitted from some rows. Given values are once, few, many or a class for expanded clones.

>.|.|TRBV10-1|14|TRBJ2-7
CASSEGRTRDEQYF
TGCGCCAGCAGCGAGGGGAGGACTCGGGACGAGCAGTACTTC
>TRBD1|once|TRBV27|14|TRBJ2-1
CATYRTGGMDEQFF
TGTGCCACCTATCGGACAGGGGGCATGGATGAGCAGTTCTTC
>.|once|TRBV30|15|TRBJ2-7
CAWSVFGEGPYEQYF
TGTGCCTGGAGTGTATTCGGGGAAGGGCCCTACGAGCAGTACTTC
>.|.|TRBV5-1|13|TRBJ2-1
CASSLAPGNEQFF
TGCGCCAGCAGCTTGGCCCCGGGCAATGAGCAGTTCTTC
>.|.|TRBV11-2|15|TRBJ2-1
CASSLGPSSYNEQFF
TGTGCCAGCAGCTTAGGGCCCAGCTCCTACAATGAGCAGTTCTTC
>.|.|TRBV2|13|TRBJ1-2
CASSGGEFYGYTF
TGTGCCAGCAGTGGGGGAGAATTCTATGGCTACACCTTC
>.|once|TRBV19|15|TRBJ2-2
CASSMFPGVAGELFF
TGTGCCAGTAGTATGTTCCCGGGGGTGGCCGGGGAGCTGTTTTTT
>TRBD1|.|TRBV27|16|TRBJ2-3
CASSLVRGLDTDTQYF
TGTGCCAGCAGTTTAGTGAGGGGGCTGGACACAGATACGCAGTATTTT
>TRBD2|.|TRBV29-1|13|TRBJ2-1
CSVVVGGPHEQFF
TGCAGCGTTGTGGTGGGAGGGCCTCATGAGCAGTTCTTC
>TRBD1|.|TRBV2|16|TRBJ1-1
CASSLGPGGADTEAFF
TGTGCCAGCAGCCTGGGACCAGGGGGCGCAGACACTGAAGCTTTCTTT
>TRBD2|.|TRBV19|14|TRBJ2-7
CASSMTSGTYEQYF
TGTGCCAGTAGTATGACTAGCGGAACCTACGAGCAGTACTTC
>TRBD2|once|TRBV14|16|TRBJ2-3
CASSRQTSGYTDTQYF
TGTGCCAGCAGCCGCCAAACTAGCGGATACACAGATACGCAGTATTTT
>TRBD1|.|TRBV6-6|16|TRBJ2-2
CASSPGQGADTGELFF
TGTGCCAGCAGCCCCGGACAGGGGGCGGACACCGGGGAGCTGTTTTTT
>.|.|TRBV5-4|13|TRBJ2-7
CASSFAGADEQYF
TGTGCCAGCAGCTTCGCAGGGGCGGACGAGCAGTACTTC
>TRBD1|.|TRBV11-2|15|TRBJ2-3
CASSLQGQSTDTQYF
TGTGCCAGCAGCTTACAGGGACAGAGCACAGATACGCAGTATTTT
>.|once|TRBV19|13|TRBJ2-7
CASSLRPTYEQYF
TGTGCCAGTAGTCTGCGTCCCACCTACGAGCAGTACTTC
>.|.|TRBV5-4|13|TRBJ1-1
CASSLPGVTEAFF
TGTGCCAGCAGCTTACCGGGGGTTACTGAAGCTTTCTTT
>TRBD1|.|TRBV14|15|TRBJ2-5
CASSQVRGPGETQYF
TGTGCCAGCAGCCAAGTAAGGGGGCCAGGGGAGACCCAGTACTTC
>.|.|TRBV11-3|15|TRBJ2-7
CASSLDGDSGREQYF
TGTGCCAGCAGCTTAGATGGGGATTCTGGACGAGAGCAGTACTTC
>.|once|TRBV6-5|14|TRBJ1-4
CASSYSNSNEKLFF
TGTGCCAGCAGTTACTCGAACAGTAATGAAAAACTGTTTTTT
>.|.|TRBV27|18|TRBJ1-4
CASSLNNPGHKLGEKLFF
TGTGCCAGCAGTTTAAATAATCCGGGCCATAAACTCGGTGAAAAACTGTTTTTT
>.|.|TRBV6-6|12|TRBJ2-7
CASGGASYEQYF
TGTGCCAGCGGGGGGGCCTCCTACGAGCAGTACTTC
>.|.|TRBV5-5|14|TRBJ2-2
CASTFFIGTGELFF
TGTGCCAGCACCTTCTTTATAGGGACCGGGGAGCTGTTTTTT
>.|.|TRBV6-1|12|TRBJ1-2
CASTTGVDGYTF
TGTGCCAGCACCACCGGGGTGGATGGCTACACCTTC